The rows below give T cell receptor beta chains drawn from one sample of a study of CD8 T cells in Susac syndrome. TCRdb independently ran MiXCR on the immunoSEQ multiplex PCR reads; one entry per CDR3 protein. This table holds 160,000 or so distinct CDR3 sequences, about 92% found once. Specimen: CD4+ T cells from PBMCs. The receptor set was obtained from a human donor in good health. The CDR3 runs from the conserved cysteine through the conserved F or W. A D gene is named only where the DNA matches it firmly. Clone size is stated in some rows and not others, as once, few, many or a class when expanded.

>TRBV3-1|TRBJ1-1|-|-
TGTGCCAGCAGCCAAGGACAGGAAGCTTTCTTT
CASSQGQEAFF
>TRBV10-1|TRBJ2-3|once|-
TGCGCCAGCAGTGAGCCCTCGACTAGCACAGATACGCAGTATTTT
CASSEPSTSTDTQYF
>TRBV12-3/TRBV12-4|TRBJ2-4|once|TRBD1
TGTGCCAGCAGTTGGACAGGGAAGGCCAAAAACATTCAGTACTTC
CASSWTGKAKNIQYF
>TRBV11-2|TRBJ2-5|-|-
TGTGCCAGCAGCCCCGGTGGGGGGAGGACCCAGTACTTC
CASSPGGGRTQYF
>TRBV29-1|TRBJ1-1|-|TRBD1
TGCAGCGCCCACCGACAGGGACGGACTGAAGCTTTCTTT
CSAHRQGRTEAFF
>TRBV6-5|TRBJ2-7|-|-
TGTGCCAGCAGTACAGTATACAGGGAACCCTACGAGCAGTACTTC
CASSTVYREPYEQYF
>TRBV29-1|TRBJ2-3|-|-
TGCAGCGTCGCACAGGGACTGGGGACAGATACGCAGTATTTT
CSVAQGLGTDTQYF
>TRBV6-2/TRBV6-3|TRBJ1-5|-|TRBD1
TGTGCCAGCAGTTACGATGGACAGGGCACATGGGGAAAGCCCCAGCATTTT
CASSYDGQGTWGKPQHF
>TRBV10-1|TRBJ2-7|once|TRBD2
TGCGCCACTGGGACTAGGCCTCGCTACGAGCAGTACTTC
CATGTRPRYEQYF
>TRBV20-1|TRBJ2-3|once|TRBD2
TGCAGAGCCGGCGGGAGTACAGATACGCAGTATTTT
CRAGGSTDTQYF
>TRBV27|TRBJ2-2|-|-
TGTGCCAGCAGACCTATCAACACCGGGGAGCTGTTTTTT
CASRPINTGELFF
>TRBV30|TRBJ2-1|-|TRBD2
TGTGCCTGGGAACGGGGGGGTGGGAATGAGCAGTTCTTC
CAWERGGGNEQFF
>TRBV10-1|TRBJ2-4|-|-
TGCGCCAGCAGCGACCCTTTCCGGGACCCGAAAAACATTCAGTACTTC
CASSDPFRDPKNIQYF
>TRBV2|TRBJ1-2|-|-
TGTGCCAGCACCCTGGTAGGGGGTCGGAACTATGGCTACACCTTC
CASTLVGGRNYGYTF
>TRBV23-1|TRBJ1-2|-|TRBD1
TGCGCCACCTCGTCGGGGCAGGGGGAAGAGATCTACACCTTC
CATSSGQGEEIYTF
>TRBV30|TRBJ2-1|-|-
TGTGCCTGGAGTCCCGACAACCTTGCCTACAATGAGCAGTTCTTC
CAWSPDNLAYNEQFF
>TRBV28|TRBJ1-1|-|TRBD1
TGTGCCAGCAGTTTATGGGAGGGGGCCACTGAAGCTTTCTTT
CASSLWEGATEAFF
>TRBV23-1|TRBJ1-5|-|-
TGCGCCAGCAGCTTAAAGGACAAGATCCCCAAGAAGCGCAATCAGCCCCAGCATTTT
CASSLKDKIPKKRNQPQHF
>TRBV7-2|TRBJ1-5|-|-
TGTGCCAGCAGCGCCAACAAGAATCAGCCCCAGCATTTT
CASSANKNQPQHF
>TRBV24-1|TRBJ2-6|-|TRBD1
TGTGCCACCAGTGAGAGGGACAGGGGATCTGGGGCCAACGTCCTGACTTTC
CATSERDRGSGANVLTF
>TRBV30|TRBJ1-4|-|-
TGTGCCTGGAGTGTACGGAAAGAAAAACTGTTTTTT
CAWSVRKEKLFF
>TRBV6-5|TRBJ1-2|-|-
TGTGCCAGCAGTTACTCTGGGGGGGAGCACTATGGCTACACCTTC
CASSYSGGEHYGYTF
>TRBV28|TRBJ1-2|-|-
TGTGCCAGCACCACGGGGTATGGCTACACCTTC
CASTTGYGYTF
>TRBV19|TRBJ1-1|-|-
TGTGCCAGTAGTATAGGGGGAGACACTGAAGCTTTCTTT
CASSIGGDTEAFF
>TRBV28|TRBJ2-5|-|-
TGTGCCAGCAGATTCGGAGGGGTGGAGACCCAGTACTTC
CASRFGGVETQYF
>TRBV6-5|TRBJ2-7|-|-
TGTGCCAGCAGTTACTCAGGAGGAATCTACGGGCAGTACTTC
CASSYSGGIYGQYF
>TRBV7-2|TRBJ2-7|-|TRBD1
TGTGCCAGCAGCTTAGCAGGGGGCATTCGATACGAGCAGTACTTC
CASSLAGGIRYEQYF
>TRBV4-3|TRBJ2-3|-|-
TGCGCCAGCAGCCAAGATTCCCAGCGTGGCACAGATACGCAGTATTTT
CASSQDSQRGTDTQYF
>TRBV18|TRBJ2-1|-|TRBD1
TGTGCCAGCTCGCGGGACAGGGGAGACAATGAGCAGTTCTTC
CASSRDRGDNEQFF
>TRBV20-1|TRBJ2-4|-|-
TGCAGTGTTCTTAAGGCCAGGGCGAACATTCAGTACTTC
CSVLKARANIQYF
>TRBV3-1|TRBJ1-5|once|-
TGTGCCAGCAGCCAAGGCAGGGATAGCAATCAGCCCCAGCATTTT
CASSQGRDSNQPQHF
>TRBV12-3/TRBV12-4|TRBJ2-1|-|TRBD2
TGTGCCAGCAGTTTCCTCTTACTAGCGGGACAACACAATGAGCAGTTCTTC
CASSFLLLAGQHNEQFF
>TRBV20-1|TRBJ2-7|-|TRBD2
TGCAGTGCTCATAGCACTAGCGGGGGGGTCGCCTACGAGCAGTACTTC
CSAHSTSGGVAYEQYF
>TRBV12-3/TRBV12-4|TRBJ1-3|-|-
TGTGCCAGCACCGTCGGTGTCTCTGGAAACACCATATATTTT
CASTVGVSGNTIYF
>TRBV10-3|TRBJ1-2|-|TRBD1
TGTGCCATGCGCTCGACAGGGTGGGATGGCTACACCTTC
CAMRSTGWDGYTF
>TRBV7-9|TRBJ2-7|-|-
TGTGCCAGCCGGGCACGCGCAGCCTACGAGCAGTACTTC
CASRARAAYEQYF
>TRBV10-3|TRBJ2-7|-|-
TGTGCCGTCAGTGCTGACGGACGGAGCTCCTACGAGCAGTACTTC
CAVSADGRSSYEQYF
>TRBV5-1|TRBJ1-1|-|TRBD1
TGCGCCAGCAGCGCGACAGGGGGCTTCAACACTGAAGCTTTCTTT
CASSATGGFNTEAFF
>TRBV6-2/TRBV6-3|TRBJ2-5|-|TRBD2
TGTGCCAGCAGTTATGGGGGACTAGCGGGAGCAGAGACCCAGTACTTC
CASSYGGLAGAETQYF
>TRBV6-2/TRBV6-3|TRBJ2-5|-|TRBD2
TGTGCCAGCAGTTACAAGCGGGGGGTCGTGAAAGAGACCCAGTACTTC
CASSYKRGVVKETQYF
>TRBV3-1|TRBJ1-1|-|TRBD1
TGTGCCAGCAGCCAAGCTCCCGGGACAGAGACTGAAGCTTTCTTT
CASSQAPGTETEAFF
>TRBV29-1|TRBJ2-1|-|-
TGCAGCGCCGAAGGGTGGCTTCTTTACAATGAGCAGTTCTTC
CSAEGWLLYNEQFF
>TRBV20-1|TRBJ1-1|-|TRBD1
TGCAGTGCTAGGACAGGGGGCCCCACTGAAGCTTTCTTT
CSARTGGPTEAFF
>TRBV7-2|TRBJ1-2|-|TRBD1
TGTGCCAGCAGCTTACAGGGGGATAGCTATGGCTACACCTTC
CASSLQGDSYGYTF
>TRBV30|TRBJ2-1|-|TRBD2
TGTGCCTGGAGTGTCCGGGGACTAGCCTTTTACAATGAGCAGTTCTTC
CAWSVRGLAFYNEQFF
>TRBV3-1|TRBJ2-7|-|TRBD1
TGTGCCAGCAGCGGCCGGGACAGGGGTGGTGAGCAGTACTTC
CASSGRDRGGEQYF
>TRBV6-2/TRBV6-3|TRBJ1-5|-|-
TGTGCCAGCCATACGACAGGCTATAGCAATCAGCCCCAGCATTTT
CASHTTGYSNQPQHF
>TRBV7-2|TRBJ2-2|-|TRBD1
TGTGCCAGCAGCCCCGGACAGGGAGACACCGGGGAGCTGTTTTTT
CASSPGQGDTGELFF
>TRBV6-2/TRBV6-3|TRBJ2-3|-|TRBD2
TGTGCCAGCAGTGAGTTAGCGGGGACCACAGATACGCAGTATTTT
CASSELAGTTDTQYF
>TRBV5-1|TRBJ1-1|-|TRBD1
TGCGCCAGCAGCTCATTAACAGGGGTCGGGATGAACACTGAAGCTTTCTTT
CASSSLTGVGMNTEAFF
>TRBV29-1|TRBJ1-5|-|-
TGCAGCGTTGAACCTGGACTTGGCCAGCCCCAGCATTTT
CSVEPGLGQPQHF
>TRBV2|TRBJ2-4|-|TRBD1
TGTGCCAGCAGTGAATCGGGACAGGGTGTGGACATTCAGTACTTC
CASSESGQGVDIQYF
>TRBV6-2/TRBV6-3|TRBJ1-2|-|TRBD1
TGTGCCAGCACCGCACAGGGGGCAGGTCTCTATGGCTACACCTTC
CASTAQGAGLYGYTF
>TRBV7-3|TRBJ1-2|-|-
TGTGCCAGCAGCCCCGGACGTGTGGGCGACTATGGCTACACCTTC
CASSPGRVGDYGYTF
>TRBV28|TRBJ1-3|-|-
TGTGCCAGCAGTCCCCGTTTGCGCTCTGGAAACACCATATATTTT
CASSPRLRSGNTIYF
>TRBV24-1|TRBJ2-1|few|-
TGTGCCACCAGTGTCCTCCCTGGGGCCGACAATGAGCAGTTCTTC
CATSVLPGADNEQFF
>TRBV2|TRBJ1-1|-|TRBD1
TGTGCCAGCAGTGGGACAGGGGGAGCCACTGAAGCTTTCTTT
CASSGTGGATEAFF
>TRBV30|TRBJ1-6|-|-
TGTGCCTGGAGTGTCGGACCCTCTAATTCACCCCTCCACTTT
CAWSVGPSNSPLHF
>TRBV6-5|TRBJ2-4|-|TRBD1
TGTGCCAGCAGTAAACAGGGGGCCAAAAACATTCAGTACTTC
CASSKQGAKNIQYF